The TCR beta chain under discussion was sequenced for a study of blood T cell repertoires in COVID-19. Turning to the study itself: Sites across the United States, Italy and Spain contributed samples from acute and convalescent COVID-19.

Participants' reported clinical history set cohort assignment. The CDR3 is 15 residues long. Germline loops: CDR1 MNHEY, CDR2 SVGAGI. The V and J ends lost 6 bases and 6 bases, in that order; junction bases with no gene match: 8. Repertoires were generated with immunoSEQ multiplex PCR, while TCRdb's copy carries only in-frame clones and drops some. The table shows about 300,000 clones, with approximately 90% occurring only once. The sequenced sample was PBMCs or T cells enriched from blood (not recorded which). The chain carries TRBV6-5 and TRBJ2-3; 11 bases are a match to TRBD2. The source of this sequence is a man aged 30 to 45 who had recovered from COVID-19. CDR3 DNA sequence: TGTGCCAGCAGGGGACTAGCGGAGGGGGAGGATACGCAGTATTTT. This codes for CASRGLAEGEDTQYF.